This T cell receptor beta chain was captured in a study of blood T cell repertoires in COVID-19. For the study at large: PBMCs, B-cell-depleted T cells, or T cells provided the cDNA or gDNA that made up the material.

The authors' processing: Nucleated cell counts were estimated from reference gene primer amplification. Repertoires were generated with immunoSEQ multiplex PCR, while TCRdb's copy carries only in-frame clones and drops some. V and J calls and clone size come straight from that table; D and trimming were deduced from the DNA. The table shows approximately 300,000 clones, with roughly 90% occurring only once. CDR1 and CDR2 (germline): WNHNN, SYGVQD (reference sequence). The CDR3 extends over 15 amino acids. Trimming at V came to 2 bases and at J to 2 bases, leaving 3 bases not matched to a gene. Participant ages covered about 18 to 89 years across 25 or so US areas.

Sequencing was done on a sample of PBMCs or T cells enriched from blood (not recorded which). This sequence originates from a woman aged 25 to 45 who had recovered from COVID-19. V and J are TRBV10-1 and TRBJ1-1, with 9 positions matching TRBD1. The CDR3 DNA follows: TGCGCCAGCAGTGAGAGGGACAGGGTCAACACTGAAGCTTTCTTT. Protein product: CASSERDRVNTEAFF.